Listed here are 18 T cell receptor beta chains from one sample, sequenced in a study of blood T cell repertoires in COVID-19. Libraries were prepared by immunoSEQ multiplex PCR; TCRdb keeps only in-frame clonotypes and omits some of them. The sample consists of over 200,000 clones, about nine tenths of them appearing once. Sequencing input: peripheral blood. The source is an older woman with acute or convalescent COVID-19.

CDR3 sequence: CASSKTGGDYGYTF. CDR3 nucleotide sequence: TGTGCCAGTAGCAAGACAGGGGGCGACTATGGCTACACCTTC. This chain joins TRBV19 and TRBJ1-2; 10 bases agree with TRBD1. V shed 6 bases, J shed 3 bases, and the junction held 4 bases outside the gene matches. The germline gives CDR1 LNHDA, CDR2 SQIVND (reference sequence). The CDR3 has 14 amino acids.

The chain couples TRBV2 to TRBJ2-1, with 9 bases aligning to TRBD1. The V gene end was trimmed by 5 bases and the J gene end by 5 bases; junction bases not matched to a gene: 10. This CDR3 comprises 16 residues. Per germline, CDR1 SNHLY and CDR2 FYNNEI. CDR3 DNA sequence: TGTGCCAGCAGTTACAGGGGGCTGAAGGTGGACAATGAGCAGTTCTTC. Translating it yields CASSYRGLKVDNEQFF.

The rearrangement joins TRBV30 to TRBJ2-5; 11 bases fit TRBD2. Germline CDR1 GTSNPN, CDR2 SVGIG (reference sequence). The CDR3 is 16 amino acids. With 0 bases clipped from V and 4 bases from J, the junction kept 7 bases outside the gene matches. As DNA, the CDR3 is TGTGCCTGGAGTGTAGGTAGCGGGGGGGCTCGAGAGACCCAGTACTTC. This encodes CAWSVGSGGARETQYF.

The CDR3 DNA sequence: TGTGCCAGCAGCCAGGGTTGGACAGGGGATCAGCCCCAGCATTTT. Amino acids: CASSQGWTGDQPQHF. V gene TRBV3-1 (or the pseudogene TRBV3-2) combines with J gene TRBJ1-5; 9 positions agree with TRBD1. The CDR3 extends over 15 amino acids. CDR1 is LGHDT, CDR2 YNNKEL, per germline (reference sequence). With 3 bases clipped from V and 5 bases from J, the junction kept 5 bases outside the gene matches.

The CDR3 DNA sequence: TGTGCCAGCTCACGATCCCCGGGACAGCAAGAGACCCAGTACTTC. This translates into CASSRSPGQQETQYF. This chain joins TRBV18 and TRBJ2-5, with 7 bases fitting TRBD1. CDR3 length: 15 amino acids. Germline V lookup: CDR1 KGHSH, CDR2 LQKENI. The J segment lost 2 bases and the V segment lost 4 bases, leaving 7 bases of the junction unmatched.

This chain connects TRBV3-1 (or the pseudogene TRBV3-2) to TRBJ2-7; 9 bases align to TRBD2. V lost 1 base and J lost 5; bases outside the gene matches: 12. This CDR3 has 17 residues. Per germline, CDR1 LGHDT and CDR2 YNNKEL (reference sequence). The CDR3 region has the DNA TGTGCCAGCAGCCAAGCCCGGCGGCTAGCGGGGACCGACGAGCAGTACTTC. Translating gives CASSQARRLAGTDEQYF.

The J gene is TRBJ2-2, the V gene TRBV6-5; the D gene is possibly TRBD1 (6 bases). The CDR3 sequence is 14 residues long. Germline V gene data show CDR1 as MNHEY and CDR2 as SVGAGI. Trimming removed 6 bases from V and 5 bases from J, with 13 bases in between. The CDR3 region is CASRRNRETGELFF. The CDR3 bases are TGTGCCAGCAGAAGAAACAGGGAAACCGGGGAGCTGTTTTTT.

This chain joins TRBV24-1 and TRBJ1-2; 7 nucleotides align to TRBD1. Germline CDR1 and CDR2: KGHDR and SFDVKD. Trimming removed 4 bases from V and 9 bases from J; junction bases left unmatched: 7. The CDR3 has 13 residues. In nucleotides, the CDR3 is TGTGCCACCAGTGACTTTACGACAGGGAGCTACACCTTC. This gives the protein CATSDFTTGSYTF.

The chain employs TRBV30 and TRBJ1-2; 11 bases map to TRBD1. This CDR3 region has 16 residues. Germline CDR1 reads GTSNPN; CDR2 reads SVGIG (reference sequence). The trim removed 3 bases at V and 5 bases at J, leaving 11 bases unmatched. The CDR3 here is CAWRRDRGASGYGYTF. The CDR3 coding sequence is TGTGCCTGGAGGCGGGACAGGGGGGCGTCGGGGTATGGCTACACCTTC.

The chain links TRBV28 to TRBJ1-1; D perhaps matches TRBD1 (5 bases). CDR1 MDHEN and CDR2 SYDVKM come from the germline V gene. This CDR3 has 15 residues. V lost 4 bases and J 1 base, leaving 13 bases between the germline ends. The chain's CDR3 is CASSSPHRGNTEAFF. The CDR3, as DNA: TGTGCCAGCAGTTCCCCTCATAGGGGGAACACTGAAGCTTTCTTT.

CDR3 DNA: TGTGCCAGCAGTACGAACAGGGATCGTAATTCACCCCTCCACTTT. This translates into CASSTNRDRNSPLHF. This chain joins TRBV6-6 and TRBJ1-6; the D gene is possibly TRBD1 (6 bases). The germline CDR1 and CDR2 sequences are MNHNY and SVGAGI (reference sequence). V lost 5 bases, J lost 6 bases, and 14 bases lay in between. CDR3 length: 15 residues.

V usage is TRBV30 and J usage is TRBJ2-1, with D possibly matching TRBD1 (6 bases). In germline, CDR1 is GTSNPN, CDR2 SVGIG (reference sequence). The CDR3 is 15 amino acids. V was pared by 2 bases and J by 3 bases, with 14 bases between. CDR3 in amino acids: CAWSYKKGGYNEQFF. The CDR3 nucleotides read TGTGCCTGGAGTTATAAAAAAGGGGGCTACAATGAGCAGTTCTTC.

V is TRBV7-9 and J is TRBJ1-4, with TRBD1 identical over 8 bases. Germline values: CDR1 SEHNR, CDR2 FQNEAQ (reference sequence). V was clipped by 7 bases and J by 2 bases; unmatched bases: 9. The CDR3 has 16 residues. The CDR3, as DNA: TGTGCCAGCACCTTGGACAGGGTTGGTACTAATGAAAAACTGTTTTTT. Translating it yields CASTLDRVGTNEKLFF.

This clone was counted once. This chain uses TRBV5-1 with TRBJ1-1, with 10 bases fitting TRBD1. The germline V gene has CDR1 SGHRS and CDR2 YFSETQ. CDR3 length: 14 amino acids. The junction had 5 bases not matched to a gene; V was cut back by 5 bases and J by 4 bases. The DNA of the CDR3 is TGCGCCAGCAGGGGGGACAGGGGAAGCACTGAAGCTTTCTTT. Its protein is CASRGDRGSTEAFF.

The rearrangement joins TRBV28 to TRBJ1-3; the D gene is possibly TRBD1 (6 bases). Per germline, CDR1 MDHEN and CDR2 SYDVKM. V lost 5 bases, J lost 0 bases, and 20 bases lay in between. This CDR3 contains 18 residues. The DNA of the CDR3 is TGTGCCAGCAGTACCCTTCCGACAGGCCCGAGCTCTGGAAACACCATATATTTT. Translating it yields CASSTLPTGPSSGNTIYF.

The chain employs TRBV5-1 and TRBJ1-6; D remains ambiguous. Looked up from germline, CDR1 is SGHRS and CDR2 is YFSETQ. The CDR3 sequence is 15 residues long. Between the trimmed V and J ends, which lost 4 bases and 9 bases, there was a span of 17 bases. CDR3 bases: TGCGCCAGCAGCCACGGAACAGCTGAGAGTTCACCCCTCCACTTT. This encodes CASSHGTAESSPLHF.

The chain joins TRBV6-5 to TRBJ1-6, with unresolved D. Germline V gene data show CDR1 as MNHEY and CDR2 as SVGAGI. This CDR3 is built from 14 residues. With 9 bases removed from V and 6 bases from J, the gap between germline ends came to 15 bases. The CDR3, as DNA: TGTGCCAGTCTGCCGTCAATAGCTAATTCACCCCTCCACTTT. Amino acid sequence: CASLPSIANSPLHF.

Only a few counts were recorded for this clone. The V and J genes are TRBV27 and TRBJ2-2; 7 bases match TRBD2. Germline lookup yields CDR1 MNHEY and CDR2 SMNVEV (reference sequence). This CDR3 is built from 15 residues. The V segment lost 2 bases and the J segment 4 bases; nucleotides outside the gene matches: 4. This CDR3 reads CASSLELATTGELFF. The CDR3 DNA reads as TGTGCCAGCAGTTTAGAACTAGCGACCACCGGGGAGCTGTTTTTT.